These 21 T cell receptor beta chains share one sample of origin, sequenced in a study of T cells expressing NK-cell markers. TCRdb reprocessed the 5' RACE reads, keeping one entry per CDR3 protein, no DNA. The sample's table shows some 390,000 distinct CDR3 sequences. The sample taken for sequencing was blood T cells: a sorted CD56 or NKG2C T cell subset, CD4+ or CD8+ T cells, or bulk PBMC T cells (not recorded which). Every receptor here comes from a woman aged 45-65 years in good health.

The CDR3 region is CASSMGQSTDTQYF. The chain has TRBV5-4 and TRBJ2-3; TCRdb's D call, TRBD1, is unchecked because there is no DNA. CDR3 length: 14 residues. Germline CDR1 is SGHNT and CDR2 is YYREEE (reference sequence).

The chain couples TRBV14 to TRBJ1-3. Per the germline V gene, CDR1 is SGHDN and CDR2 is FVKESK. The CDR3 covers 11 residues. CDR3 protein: CASSQDYTIYF.

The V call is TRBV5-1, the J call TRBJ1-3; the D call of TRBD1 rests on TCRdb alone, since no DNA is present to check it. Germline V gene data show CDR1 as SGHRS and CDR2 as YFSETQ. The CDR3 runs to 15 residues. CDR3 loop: CASSSGATSGNTIYF.

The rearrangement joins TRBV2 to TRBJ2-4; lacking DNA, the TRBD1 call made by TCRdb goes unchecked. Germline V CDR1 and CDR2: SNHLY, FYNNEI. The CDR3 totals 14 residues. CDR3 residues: CASSETPGQNIQYF. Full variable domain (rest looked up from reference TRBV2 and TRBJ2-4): EPEVTQTPSHQVTQMGQEVILRCVPISNHLYFYWYRQILGQKVEFLVSFYNNEISEKSEIFDDQFSVERPDGSNFTLKIRSTKLEDSAMYFCASSETPGQNIQYFGAGTRLSVL.

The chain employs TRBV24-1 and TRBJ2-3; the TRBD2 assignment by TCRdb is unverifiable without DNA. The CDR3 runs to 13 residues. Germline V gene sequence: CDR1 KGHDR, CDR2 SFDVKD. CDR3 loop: CATSDPQRATQYF.

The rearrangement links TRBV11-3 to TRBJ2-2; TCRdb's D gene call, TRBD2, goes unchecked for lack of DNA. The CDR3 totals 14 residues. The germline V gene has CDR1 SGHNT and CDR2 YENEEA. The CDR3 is CASSLIRGGGELFF.

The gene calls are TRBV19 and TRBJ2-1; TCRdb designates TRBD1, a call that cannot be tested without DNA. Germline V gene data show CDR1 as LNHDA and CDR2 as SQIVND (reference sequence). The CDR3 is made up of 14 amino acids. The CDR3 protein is CASSTFGGGNEQFF.

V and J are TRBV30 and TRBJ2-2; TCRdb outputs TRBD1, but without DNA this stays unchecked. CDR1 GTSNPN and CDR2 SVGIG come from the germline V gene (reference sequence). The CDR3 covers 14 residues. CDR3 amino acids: CAWTGTGVTGELFF.

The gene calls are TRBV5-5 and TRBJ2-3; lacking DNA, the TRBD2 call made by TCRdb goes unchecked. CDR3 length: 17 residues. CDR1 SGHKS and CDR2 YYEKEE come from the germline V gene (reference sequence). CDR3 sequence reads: CASSLASVAMRTDTQYF.

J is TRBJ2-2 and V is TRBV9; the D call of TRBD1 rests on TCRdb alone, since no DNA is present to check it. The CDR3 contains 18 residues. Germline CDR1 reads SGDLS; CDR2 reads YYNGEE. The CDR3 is CASSVAAGAGANTGELFF.

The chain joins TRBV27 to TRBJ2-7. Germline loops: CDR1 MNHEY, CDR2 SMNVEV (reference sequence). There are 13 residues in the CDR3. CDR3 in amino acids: CASSFHSLYEQYF.

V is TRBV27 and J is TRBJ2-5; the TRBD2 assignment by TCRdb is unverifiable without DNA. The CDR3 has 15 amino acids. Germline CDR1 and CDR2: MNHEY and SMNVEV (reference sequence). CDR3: CASRVRRGLQETQYF.

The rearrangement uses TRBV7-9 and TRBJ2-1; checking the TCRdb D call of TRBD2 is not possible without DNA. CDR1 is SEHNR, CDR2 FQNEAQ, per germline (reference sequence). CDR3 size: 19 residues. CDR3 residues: CASSSKGLAGEETYNEQFF.

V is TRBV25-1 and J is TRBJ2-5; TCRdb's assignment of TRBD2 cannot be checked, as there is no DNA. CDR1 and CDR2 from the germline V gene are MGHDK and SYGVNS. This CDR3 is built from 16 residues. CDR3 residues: CASSESGGPRRETQYF.

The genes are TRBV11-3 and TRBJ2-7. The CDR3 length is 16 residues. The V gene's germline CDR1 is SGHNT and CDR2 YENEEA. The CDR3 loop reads CASSLDRLGSSYEQYF.

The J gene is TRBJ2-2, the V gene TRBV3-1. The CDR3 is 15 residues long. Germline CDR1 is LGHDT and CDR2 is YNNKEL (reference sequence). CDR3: CASSRNSGITGELFF.

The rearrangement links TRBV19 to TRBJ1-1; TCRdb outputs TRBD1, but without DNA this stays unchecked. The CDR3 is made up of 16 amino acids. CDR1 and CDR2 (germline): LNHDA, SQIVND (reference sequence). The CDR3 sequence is CASPTGRFYMNTEAFF.

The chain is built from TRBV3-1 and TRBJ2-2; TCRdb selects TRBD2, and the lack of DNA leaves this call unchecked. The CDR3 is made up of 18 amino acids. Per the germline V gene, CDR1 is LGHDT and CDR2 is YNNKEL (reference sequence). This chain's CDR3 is CASRPTLTSGRTSGELFF.

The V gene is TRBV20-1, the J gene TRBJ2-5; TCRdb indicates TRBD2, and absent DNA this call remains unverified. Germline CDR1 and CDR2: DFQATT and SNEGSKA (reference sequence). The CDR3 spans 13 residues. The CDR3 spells CSAEEGLGETQYF.

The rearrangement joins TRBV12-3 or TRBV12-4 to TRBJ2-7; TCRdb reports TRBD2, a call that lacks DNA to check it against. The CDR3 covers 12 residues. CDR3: CASTPTKYEQYF.

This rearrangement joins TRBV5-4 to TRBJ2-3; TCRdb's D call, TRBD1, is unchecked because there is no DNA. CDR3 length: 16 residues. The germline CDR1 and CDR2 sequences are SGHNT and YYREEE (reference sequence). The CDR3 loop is CASSPSPGTGGGTQYF.